The rows below give T cell receptor beta chains drawn from one sample of a study of blood T cells in healthy people across ages. From the 5' RACE reads, TCRdb called clonotypes with MiXCR, one entry per CDR3 protein. The data hold more than 500,000 distinct CDR3 sequences, with about 29% observed a single time. These same data were also listed under a study on T cells of mothers and their children.

The sample taken for sequencing was blood. The receptor set was obtained from a boy younger than 10 in good health. Both conserved end residues are part of each CDR3. The D gene is left open where the match is weak. Clone size, where shown, is once, few, many, or a class for clones that have expanded.

J	size	D	V	length	DNA	CDR3
TRBJ2-4	-	TRBD2	TRBV6-2/TRBV6-3	15	TGTGCCAGTAAATCCGTAGCGGGAGCCAAAAACATTCAGTACTTC	CASKSVAGAKNIQYF
TRBJ2-2	few	TRBD2	TRBV12-5	17	TGTGCTAGTGGTTCGTTCACCGGGAGGAAAGATACCGGGGAGCTGTTTTTT	CASGSFTGRKDTGELFF
TRBJ2-7	-	TRBD2	TRBV5-1	14	TGCGCCAGCAGCTTAACTAGCGGGGGTCTCGAGCAGTACTTC	CASSLTSGGLEQYF
TRBJ1-6	few	-	TRBV5-5	15	TGTGCCAGCAGCGGGATCCTCTCCTATAATTCACCCCTCCACTTT	CASSGILSYNSPLHF
TRBJ2-6	many	-	TRBV5-5	15	TGTGCCAGCAGCTTAGACAGCTCTGGGGCCAACGTCCTGACTTTC	CASSLDSSGANVLTF
TRBJ1-3	-	-	TRBV15	15	TGTGCCACCAGCAGACGGACAGCTGCTGGAAACACCATATATTTT	CATSRRTAAGNTIYF
TRBJ2-7	-	-	TRBV6-6	13	TGTGCCAGCAGTTACGGGGTGGCCGGGGAGCAGTACTTC	CASSYGVAGEQYF
TRBJ2-7	few	-	TRBV19	13	TGTGCCAGTAGTCATACTACTTCCTACGAGCAGTACTTC	CASSHTTSYEQYF
TRBJ1-5	few	TRBD1	TRBV12-3/TRBV12-4	15	TGTGCCAGCAGACGGACAGGGGGCAGCAATCAGCCCCAGCATTTT	CASRRTGGSNQPQHF
TRBJ2-7	-	-	TRBV6-4	14	TGTGCCAGCAGTGACTCGGCCGGCTCCTACGAGCAGTACTTC	CASSDSAGSYEQYF
TRBJ2-4	few	-	TRBV7-9	14	TGTGCCAGCAGCTGCCTGGCCTGCAAAAACATTCAGTACTTC	CASSCLACKNIQYF
TRBJ1-4	-	-	TRBV7-2	11	TGTGCCAGCTCTTCCACCGGGAAACTGTTTTTT	CASSSTGKLFF
TRBJ2-5	-	-	TRBV12-3/TRBV12-4	14	TGTGCCAGCAGTTTCTCGAGGGCTGAAGAGACCCAGTACTTC	CASSFSRAEETQYF
TRBJ2-2	few	-	TRBV18	17	TGTGCCAGCTCATCTGCCGGGACGCCTCTTTTCACCGGGGAGCTGTTTTTT	CASSSAGTPLFTGELFF
TRBJ2-2	-	-	TRBV18	15	TGTGCCAGCTCATATGGGGGCCCGAACACCGGGGAGCTGTTTTTT	CASSYGGPNTGELFF
TRBJ2-1	-	TRBD2	TRBV10-2	15	TGCGCCAGCAGTGATGGTGCGGGAGTCGACAATGAGCAGTTCTTC	CASSDGAGVDNEQFF
TRBJ2-3	-	TRBD2	TRBV12-3/TRBV12-4	17	TGTGCCAGCAGTTTAGGGTGGGAGGGAACTAGCACAGATACGCAGTATTTT	CASSLGWEGTSTDTQYF
TRBJ2-5	-	-	TRBV7-2	15	TGTGCCAGCAGCCGAGGGGTAGCGCGCCAAGAGACCCAGTACTTC	CASSRGVARQETQYF
TRBJ2-3	few	-	TRBV9	17	TGTGCCAGCAGCGTTACCGCTGGAAGGGGTAAAGGGGATACGCAGTATTTT	CASSVTAGRGKGDTQYF
TRBJ2-2	few	TRBD1	TRBV13	17	TGTGCCAGCAGCTACCACAGGGGCGATATTAACACCGGGGAGCTGTTTTTT	CASSYHRGDINTGELFF
TRBJ2-5	few	-	TRBV7-2	13	TGTGCCAGCAGCTTAGCGGGATCAGAGACCCAGTACTTC	CASSLAGSETQYF
TRBJ1-4	-	-	TRBV6-7	15	TGTGCCAGCAGTTACTCCAGGACCTCTAATGAAAAACTGTTTTTT	CASSYSRTSNEKLFF
TRBJ2-1	-	-	TRBV7-6	16	TGTGCCAGCAGCTCAAGGGCATATAGCTCCTACAATGAGCAGTTCTTC	CASSSRAYSSYNEQFF
TRBJ2-5	few	-	TRBV20-1	14	TGCAGTGCTAGGAACGCGACTACTCAAGAGACCCAGTACTTC	CSARNATTQETQYF
TRBJ2-1	-	-	TRBV4-3	14	TGCGCCAGCAGCCAAGGTACCGCTCCCAATGAGCAGTTCTTC	CASSQGTAPNEQFF
TRBJ1-1	few	-	TRBV21-1	14	TGTGCCAGCAGCAAAGGGGCAGGGAACACTGAAGCTTTCTTT	CASSKGAGNTEAFF
TRBJ2-7	few	TRBD1	TRBV30	12	TGTGCCATCCGGGACAGGGACTACGAGCAGTACTTC	CAIRDRDYEQYF
TRBJ2-1	few	-	TRBV7-9	16	TGTGCCAGCAGCTTAGTAATCCCTAGCATTGCGGATGAGCAGTTCTTC	CASSLVIPSIADEQFF
TRBJ2-7	few	-	TRBV7-9	13	TGTGCCAGCAGCTTAGAGGGATACTACGAGCAGTACTTC	CASSLEGYYEQYF
TRBJ2-1	-	-	TRBV4-1	17	TGCGCCAGCAGCCAAGATCGAGAGCGGATCTCCTACAATGAGCAGTTCTTC	CASSQDRERISYNEQFF
TRBJ2-5	few	-	TRBV20-1	13	TGCAGTGCTACTATGGGGACACAAGAGACCCAGTACTTC	CSATMGTQETQYF
TRBJ2-3	-	TRBD2	TRBV14	19	TGTGCCAGCAGCCATGCCGGGACTAGCGGCATTCCACGCACAGATACGCAGTATTTT	CASSHAGTSGIPRTDTQYF
TRBJ2-7	few	-	TRBV20-1	14	TGCAGTGCTAGAGAGGCCTCCACAGGGTACGAGCAGTACTTC	CSAREASTGYEQYF
TRBJ2-6	once	-	TRBV21-1	18	TGTGCCAGCTGCCGGGGAGGACAGGGCCACTCTGGGGCCAACGTCCTGACTTTC	CASCRGGQGHSGANVLTF
TRBJ2-1	-	-	TRBV27	16	TGTGCCAGCAGCCCTGCCAGGGGGGGGACCTACAATGAGCAGTTCTTC	CASSPARGGTYNEQFF
TRBJ1-2	-	-	TRBV19	14	TGTGCCAGTAGTATGAGTCGGCTGCGTTATGGCTACACCTTC	CASSMSRLRYGYTF
TRBJ2-3	-	TRBD2	TRBV6-2/TRBV6-3	14	TGTGCCAGCGGACTAGCGGGGGGGTCCGGTACGCAGTATTTT	CASGLAGGSGTQYF
TRBJ2-7	-	TRBD1	TRBV7-9	13	TGTGCCAGCACGACAGGGGATGACTACGAGCAGTACTTC	CASTTGDDYEQYF
TRBJ1-5	few	-	TRBV6-2/TRBV6-3	13	TGTGCCAGCAGTTACGGGCTCCGTCAGCCCCAGCATTTT	CASSYGLRQPQHF
TRBJ1-2	few	-	TRBV9	13	TGTGCCAGCAGCCCCCAGAGGGGATATGGCTACACCTTC	CASSPQRGYGYTF
TRBJ1-4	few	TRBD1	TRBV2	16	TGTGCCAGCAGTACCCAGGGGGCTGGGACTAATGAAAAACTGTTTTTT	CASSTQGAGTNEKLFF
TRBJ1-1	-	-	TRBV4-2	15	TGTGCCAGCAGCCAAGGGGTCGCCCGGGGCACTGAAGCTTTCTTT	CASSQGVARGTEAFF
TRBJ2-7	-	-	TRBV5-1	15	TGCGCCAGCAGCTTGGTTATGTGGCCTTCGGACGAGCAGTACTTC	CASSLVMWPSDEQYF
TRBJ2-1	many	TRBD2	TRBV11-3	15	TGTGCCAGCAGTCGACTAGCGGGGGGGCACAATGAGCAGTTCTTC	CASSRLAGGHNEQFF
TRBJ2-1	-	-	TRBV7-9	15	TGTGCCAGCAGCTTAGCAACGGGAGAAGGTAATGAGCAGTTCTTC	CASSLATGEGNEQFF
TRBJ2-1	-	TRBD2	TRBV27	16	TGTGCCAGCAGGAAAATAGCGGGAGTCGTCTACAATGAGCAGTTCTTC	CASRKIAGVVYNEQFF
TRBJ2-7	-	TRBD2	TRBV10-3	15	TGTGCCATCAGTGAGTCGACCGGGGGGTCCTACGAGCAGTACTTC	CAISESTGGSYEQYF
TRBJ1-1	-	TRBD1	TRBV6-6	15	TGTGCCAGCAGCCAAGACAGGGGGGGCGGCACTGAAGCTTTCTTT	CASSQDRGGGTEAFF